This is a list of T cell receptor beta chains from one sample in a study of Ad26.COV2.S vaccination and SARS-CoV-2 variants. Only in-frame clones appear in the TCRdb table, and some are missing; sequencing was by immunoSEQ multiplex PCR. The data contain more than 150,000 clones, around 90% of them seen just once; the ten biggest clones take up roughly 6%. The sequencing used peripheral blood, collected after recovery from COVID-19. All receptors come from a human donor who had recovered from COVID-19. The CDR3 runs from the conserved cysteine through the conserved F or W. D genes are given only for firm matches. A clone size is listed for some rows: how often the clone was seen (once, few, many), or a class if it is expanded.

few	TRBV12-3/TRBV12-4	12	-	TRBJ1-5	TGTGCCAGCAGCCAGGGGAATCAGCCCCAGCATTTT	CASSQGNQPQHF
-	TRBV19	14	-	TRBJ1-5	TGTGCCAGTAGTATCATGTATAGCAATCAGCCCCAGCATTTT	CASSIMYSNQPQHF
-	TRBV25-1	14	-	TRBJ2-7	TGTGCCAGCGGGAAGGCAGGGGGAGGCTACGAGCAGTACTTC	CASGKAGGGYEQYF
-	TRBV11-3	16	-	TRBJ2-3	TGTGCCAGCAGCTTAAGGCCCGGGGGAACCACAGATACGCAGTATTTT	CASSLRPGGTTDTQYF
-	TRBV6-5	15	TRBD2	TRBJ2-7	TGTGCCAGCGCACTCCCACTAGCGGGAGTGGACGAGCAGTACTTC	CASALPLAGVDEQYF
-	TRBV5-1	14	-	TRBJ1-4	TGCGCCAGCAGCCCCCGAGGGCTAAATGAAAAACTGTTTTTT	CASSPRGLNEKLFF
few	TRBV10-2	14	TRBD2	TRBJ2-2	TGCGCCAGCAGCACTAGCGTCGACACCGGGGAGCTGTTTTTT	CASSTSVDTGELFF
-	TRBV10-2	15	-	TRBJ2-2	TGCGCCAGCAGTGAGTTAGCAGACACCACCGGGGAGCTGTTTTTT	CASSELADTTGELFF
-	TRBV29-1	14	-	TRBJ1-1	TGCAGCGTTTATAGTCCGAGCGTGAACACTGAAGCTTTCTTT	CSVYSPSVNTEAFF
few	TRBV6-1	12	-	TRBJ2-7	TGTGCCAGCAGTGACAGGGGGGACGAGCAGTACTTC	CASSDRGDEQYF
-	TRBV11-3	12	-	TRBJ2-2	TGTGCCAGCAGCCGGACAACCGGGGAGCTGTTTTTT	CASSRTTGELFF
-	TRBV11-1	15	TRBD2	TRBJ2-1	TGTGCCAGCAGCCTGACTAGCGGGGGACTAAATGAGCAGTTCTTC	CASSLTSGGLNEQFF
-	TRBV2	12	-	TRBJ1-5	TGTGCCAGCAGGGATAGCAATCAGCCCCAGCATTTT	CASRDSNQPQHF
-	TRBV5-6	15	-	TRBJ1-1	TGTGCCAGCAGCTTACGCGGGGATTTGAACACTGAAGCTTTCTTT	CASSLRGDLNTEAFF
-	TRBV3-1/TRBV3-2	11	-	TRBJ2-7	TGTGCCAGCAGCCAAGTCTACGAGCAGTACTTC	CASSQVYEQYF
-	TRBV7-6	15	TRBD1	TRBJ1-1	TGTGCCAGCAGCTCTGGGACAGGGTGGGGGACTGAAGCTTTCTTT	CASSSGTGWGTEAFF
-	TRBV28	13	TRBD1	TRBJ2-5	TGTGCCAGCAGTTTCCAGGGGGTAGAGACCCAGTACTTC	CASSFQGVETQYF
-	TRBV2	13	-	TRBJ1-1	TGTGCCAGCAGTGAAGGCATGAACACTGAAGCTTTCTTT	CASSEGMNTEAFF
-	TRBV19	16	-	TRBJ1-2	TGTGCCAGTAGTATGGGACGGGTCATAGGGACCAATGGCTACACCTTC	CASSMGRVIGTNGYTF
-	TRBV28	14	TRBD1	TRBJ2-7	TGTGCCAGCAGTTCAGGGGGCGTTTTCTACGAGCAGTACTTC	CASSSGGVFYEQYF
-	TRBV7-9	15	TRBD2	TRBJ2-1	TGTGCCAGCAGCCAGGGACGGGGGGCCTACAATGAGCAGTTCTTC	CASSQGRGAYNEQFF
-	TRBV14	14	-	TRBJ2-7	TGTGCCAGCAGCCAGGGGACACACTCCTACGAGCAGTACTTC	CASSQGTHSYEQYF
once	TRBV13	13	-	TRBJ1-2	TGTGCCAGCAGCTTCCCTGGGCACTATGGCTACACCTTC	CASSFPGHYGYTF
-	TRBV6-5	15	TRBD1	TRBJ2-1	TGTGCCAGCAGTTACCGGGACAGGGCCCCTGGTGAGCAGTTCTTC	CASSYRDRAPGEQFF
once	TRBV2	10	-	TRBJ2-1	TGTGCCAGCAGGGGCAATGAGCAGTTCTTC	CASRGNEQFF
-	TRBV3-1/TRBV3-2	13	-	TRBJ2-1	TGTGCCAGCAGCCCTGCTAGCGCACCCAGGCAGTTCTTC	CASSPASAPRQFF
-	TRBV2	15	-	TRBJ2-3	TGTGCCAGCAAGCCGGAAGGCGGAAGCACAGATACGCAGTATTTT	CASKPEGGSTDTQYF
-	TRBV5-5	15	-	TRBJ1-6	TGTGCCAGCAGCTTGGTACAGGGTTATAATTCACCCCTCCACTTT	CASSLVQGYNSPLHF
-	TRBV2	15	-	TRBJ1-6	TGTGCCAGCAGGAAAGACAGCTCCTATAATTCACCCCTCCACTTT	CASRKDSSYNSPLHF
-	TRBV9	16	TRBD2	TRBJ2-3	TGTGCCAGCAGCGTTTACCGGGGGGGGAGCACAGATACGCAGTATTTT	CASSVYRGGSTDTQYF
-	TRBV28	13	-	TRBJ1-5	TGTGCCAGCAGTTTGACCTATAAGGTGCCCCAGCATTTT	CASSLTYKVPQHF
-	TRBV4-2	14	-	TRBJ2-3	TGTGCCAGCAGCCCGACGGCCCGTGGGGATACGCAGTATTTT	CASSPTARGDTQYF
once	TRBV25-1	14	-	TRBJ2-2	TGTGCCAGCAGTGAAGGGCATCACACCGGGGAGCTGTTTTTT	CASSEGHHTGELFF